This is a list of T cell receptor beta chains from one sample in a study of immune cell composition in non-small cell lung cancer. Libraries were prepared by immunoSEQ multiplex PCR; TCRdb keeps only in-frame clonotypes and omits some of them. The profile shows roughly 1,800 clones, more than 75% of them singletons. The sample was lung tumor tissue. The origin of the receptors is a human donor with non-small cell lung cancer. CDR3s include the opening cysteine and the closing phenylalanine or tryptophan. The D gene is left open where the match is weak. The size entry is marked missing in some rows and otherwise reads once, few, many or a size class.

>TRBJ2-1|large|.|TRBV25-1
CASSGGGTYNEQFF
TGTGCCAGCAGTGGGGGCGGGACCTACAATGAGCAGTTCTTC
>TRBJ2-7|.|TRBD2|TRBV20-1
CSASKGRVF
TGCAGTGCCAGTAAGGGGAGGGTCTTC
>TRBJ1-4|.|.|TRBV20-1
CSAAVFEKLFF
TGCAGTGCCGCGGTATTTGAAAAACTGTTTTTT
>TRBJ1-2|.|TRBD1|TRBV15
CATSVRTGSGYTF
TGTGCCACCAGCGTCCGGACAGGGTCCGGCTACACCTTC
>TRBJ2-1|few|TRBD2|TRBV7-2
CASSPLTSGRGTEQFF
TGTGCCAGCAGTCCTTTGACTAGCGGGAGGGGCACCGAGCAGTTCTTC
>TRBJ1-1|.|.|TRBV29-1
CSVFSRIGGTFWNTEAFF
TGCAGCGTCTTTTCAAGGATTGGGGGGACGTTTTGGAACACTGAAGCTTTCTTT
>TRBJ1-2|.|.|TRBV12-1
CASSLRGDYGRGRCYGYTF
TGTGCCAGCAGCTTAAGGGGGGACTACGGCCGGGGCCGGTGCTATGGCTACACCTTC
>TRBJ2-7|few|.|TRBV7-6
CASSLGYMGGSEQYF
TGTGCCAGCAGCTTAGGGTATATGGGGGGTAGCGAGCAGTACTTC
>TRBJ2-7|few|TRBD1|TRBV5-6
CASRGQLLDEQYF
TGTGCCAGCAGGGGACAGCTCCTCGACGAGCAGTACTTC
>TRBJ1-3|.|.|TRBV16
CASSLEAGRPGNTIYF
TGTGCCAGCAGCCTCGAGGCAGGGAGGCCTGGAAACACCATATATTTT
>TRBJ1-1|.|.|TRBV5-1
CASMGSAGVNTEAFF
TGCGCCAGCATGGGTTCGGCAGGGGTGAACACTGAAGCTTTCTTT
>TRBJ2-7|.|TRBD1|TRBV5-1
CASSLGIIQGAGEQYF
TGCGCCAGCAGCTTGGGGATAATACAGGGGGCTGGGGAGCAGTACTTC
>TRBJ2-2|.|TRBD1|TRBV19
CASSIPTGGGTGELFF
TGTGCCAGTAGTATACCGACAGGGGGAGGCACCGGGGAGCTGTTTTTT
>TRBJ2-3|.|TRBD1|TRBV18
CASSPPPGQGFTQYF
TGTGCCAGCTCGCCACCCCCGGGACAGGGCTTTACGCAGTATTTT
>TRBJ2-5|.|.|TRBV18
CASSGGLGETQYF
TGTGCCAGCTCAGGGGGACTCGGGGAGACCCAGTACTTC
>TRBJ2-7|.|.|TRBV5-1
CASSLAPAENAYEQYF
TGCGCCAGCAGCTTGGCCCCAGCGGAAAACGCCTACGAGCAGTACTTC
>TRBJ2-3|.|TRBD2|TRBV19
CASRRAGTTTDTQYF
TGTGCCAGTAGGCGAGCGGGAACCACTACAGATACGCAGTATTTT
>TRBJ1-1|hyperexpanded|TRBD1|TRBV25-1
CASSGNRGNTEAFF
TGTGCCAGCAGTGGGAACAGGGGGAACACTGAAGCTTTCTTT
>TRBJ2-1|.|.|TRBV7-6
CASSRGLEEQFF
TGTGCCAGCAGCAGAGGACTGGAAGAGCAGTTCTTC
>TRBJ1-2|.|TRBD1|TRBV30
CAWSVGGTGANGYTF
TGTGCCTGGAGTGTTGGGGGAACAGGGGCGAATGGCTACACCTTC
>TRBJ2-5|few|.|TRBV4-1
CASSHSQETQYF
TGCGCCAGCAGCCACAGTCAAGAGACCCAGTACTTC
>TRBJ2-1|few|TRBD2|TRBV4-2
CASSQVLAGASHEQFF
TGTGCCAGCAGCCAAGTTCTAGCGGGAGCTAGTCATGAGCAGTTCTTC
>TRBJ1-2|.|TRBD1|TRBV11-3
CASSPDPGQGYGYTF
TGTGCCAGCAGCCCGGATCCGGGACAGGGTTATGGCTACACCTTC
>TRBJ1-1|once|TRBD1|TRBV4-3
CASSPGTGEGNTEAFF
TGCGCCAGCAGCCCTGGGACAGGCGAAGGGAACACTGAAGCTTTCTTT